By share, the clone carrying this TCR beta chain counts as large. Its antigen remains unidentified. The sample is drawn from a study of chemoradiotherapy in HPV16-positive cancers. Study-level points and caveats: For HPV16-positive patients, expanding HPV-responsive T cells associated with longer recurrence-free survival. Candidate HPV-specific clones and E7-related TCR motifs grew in tumor during treatment.

Only in-frame clones appear in the TCRdb table, and some are missing; sequencing was by immunoSEQ multiplex PCR. The sample holds about 2,000 clones; approximately 90% are singletons and the top ten take roughly 10%. Germline loops: CDR1 MGHRA, CDR2 YSYEKL. The V and J ends lost 0 bases and 11 bases, in that order; junction bases with no gene match: 7. The CDR3 is 14 amino acids. Repertoires were sampled repeatedly during chemoradiotherapy. The TCR was taken from a human donor with HPV-associated anogenital cancer. This chain links TRBV4-1 with TRBJ1-5; 7 positions match TRBD1. The specimen was tumor tissue, collected from a patient who underwent chemoradiotherapy. CDR3 sequence: CASSQETGIWAQHF. CDR3 in DNA: TGCGCCAGCAGCCAAGAGACAGGGATTTGGGCCCAGCATTTT.